The TCR beta chain under discussion was sequenced for a study of blood T cell repertoires in COVID-19 (dated by TCRdb to the early 2020s). Background on the whole study: The collaborator samples originated in the United States, Italy and Spain and spanned the acute and convalescent phases of COVID-19. The prospective study material was composed of cDNA or gDNA derived from T cells, B-cell-depleted T cells, or PBMCs. The dataset comprised deeply sampled blood TCRbeta repertoires from subjects exposed to, actively infected with, or recovered from COVID-19. The repertoires were made available in a free public database intended to serve as a resource for research on the immune response to SARS-CoV-2. Samples came from the ongoing ImmuneRACE study (first 160 participants) plus 1,254 subjects from 6 global collaborators. Sample metadata almost always included a de-identified subject ID, COVID-19 status, age in years and sex. Where available, HLA class I and class II types were taken from metadata supplied by the sample provider and were not determined by assay-based typing. Broader findings and caveats from the paper: The quantity of clinical and demographic metadata differed by source and by participant and was supplied without curation.

In its sample, this clone was seen a few times. No cognate antigen has been identified for it. Nothing much larger sits one base from this clone, and base qualities are not available. The collaborating institutions used their own protocols to collect whole blood in K2EDTA tubes. For TCRbeta analysis, collaborator samples were shipped as frozen whole blood, as isolated PBMCs, or as DNA extracted from either sample type. The immunoSEQ Assay, a bias-controlled multiplex PCR, was used to amplify TCRbeta CDR3 regions from genomic DNA. In the source study's methods: Within the assay, amplification of reference gene primers was used to estimate how many nucleated cells each sample contained. To quantify the absolute abundance of each unique TCRbeta CDR3 rearrangement, sequence reads were collapsed and filtered. For each sample, productive Simpson clonality was calculated as the square root of Simpson's diversity index over productive rearrangements. As stored in TCRdb, this immuneACCESS dataset retains in-frame rearrangements with V and J assigned. A fraction of the clones does not appear; measured against another copy, unresolved V genes explain less than half of the discrepancy, and the remainder lacks a known reason. V and J calls and clone size come straight from that table; D and trimming were deduced from the DNA. The sample records 65,000 to 95,000 clones, approximately 89% of which are singletons. The ten largest account for around 10% of the sample.

This TCR was sampled from a man older than 75 with acute or convalescent COVID-19. The source material was peripheral blood.

This receptor has the CDR3 CASSFGANEAFF. The bases read TGTGCCAGCAGTTTTGGGGCAAATGAAGCTTTCTTT. The chain is encoded by TRBV12-3 or TRBV12-4 joined to TRBJ1-1, and the D gene may be TRBD1, 5 bases matching. Between the V and J ends, shortened by 3 bases and 7 bases respectively, the junction contains 9 bases. Including the terminal cysteine and phenylalanine, the CDR3 comprises 12 residues. Left in the record is the CDR3 DNA by itself, 36 bases read in frame from the first base.